This TCR beta chain came from a study of regulatory T cells in long-lasting Graves disease. Trimming pared 1 base from V and 9 bases from J, leaving 13 bases between. Germline V gene lookup returns CDR1 MGHRA and CDR2 YSYEKL. This CDR3 has 14 amino acids. Construction of the TCR beta libraries employed iRepertoire HTBI primers in conjunction with Arm-PCR of CDR3 regions. TCRdb re-derived calls from the multiplex PCR reads in MiXCR, one entry per CDR3 protein. The top ten clones hold 20% to 25% of a sample with hundreds of thousands of distinct CDR3 sequences, about a sixth of them seen once. This clonotype was counted many times. Time point noted: newly diagnosed GD, antithyroid drugs for less than 3 months. TCR sequences were obtained from RNA taken from PBMCs.

This TCR was recovered from a female donor with Graves disease. The V call is TRBV4-1, the J call TRBJ2-1, with no clear D. The sample in question was peripheral blood mononuclear cells (PBMCs), obtained at new diagnosis, from a patient treated with antithyroid drugs. The CDR3 DNA reads TGCGCCAGCAGCCAAGGCGTAGTATCCGTTGAGCAGTTCTTC. This sequence encodes CASSQGVVSVEQFF.